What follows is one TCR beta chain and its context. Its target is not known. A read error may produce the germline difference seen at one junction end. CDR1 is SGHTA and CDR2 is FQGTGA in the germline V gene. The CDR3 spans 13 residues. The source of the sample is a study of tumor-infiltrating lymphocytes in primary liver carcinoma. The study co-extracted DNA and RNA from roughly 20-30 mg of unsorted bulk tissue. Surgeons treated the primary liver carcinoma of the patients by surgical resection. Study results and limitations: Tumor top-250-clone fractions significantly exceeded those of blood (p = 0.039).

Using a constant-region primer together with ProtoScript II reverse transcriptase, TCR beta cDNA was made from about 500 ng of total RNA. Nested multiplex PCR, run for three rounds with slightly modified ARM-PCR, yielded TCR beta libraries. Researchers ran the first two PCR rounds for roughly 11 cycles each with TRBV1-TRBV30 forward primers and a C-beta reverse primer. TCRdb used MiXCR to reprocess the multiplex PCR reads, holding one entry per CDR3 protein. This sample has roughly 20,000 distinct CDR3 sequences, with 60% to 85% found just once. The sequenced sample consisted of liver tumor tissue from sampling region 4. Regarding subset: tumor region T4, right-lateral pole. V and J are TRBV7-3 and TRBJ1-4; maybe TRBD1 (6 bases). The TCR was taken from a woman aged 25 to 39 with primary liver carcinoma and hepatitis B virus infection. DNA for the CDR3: TGTACCAGCAGCTTAGGACAGAGTCAAAAACTGTTTTTT. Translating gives CTSSLGQSQKLFF.